This note documents a single T cell receptor (beta chain) sequence. This clone showed up many times. Its antigen is not yet known. The DNA ends 3 residues before the CDR3 does, and the rest of the CDR3 is filled in from the germline J gene. The CDR3, from cysteine to phenylalanine, totals 17 residues. Only the CDR3 bases that were read are kept: 42 of them, in frame from base 1. From a lookup of the germline V gene, CDR1 and CDR2 are MGHRA and YSYEKL. V is cut by 5 bases and J by 0 bases, and the space between the germline ends is 19 bases. Most of the CVID patients and most of the healthy controls were of Caucasian heritage. From each donor, 5 to 8 ml of heparinized peripheral whole blood was collected. Genomic DNA from adults with common variable immune deficiency (CVID) and from healthy adult controls was used to sequence TCRbeta CDR3 repertoires. The control group comprised some 22 healthy adult volunteers, about twelve female and approximately ten male, aged roughly 23 to 66 years with a mean age of around 37. Diluted blood was subjected to density centrifugation over Hypaque 1077 or Ficoll-Paque for isolation of peripheral blood mononuclear cells. Unsorted mononuclear cells served as the source of genomic DNA, which was extracted either by Qiagen column purification or by a centrifugation-based method.

The entry originates in a study of T cell clonality in common variable immunodeficiency (dated by TCRdb to about 2015). Broad study findings and their caveats: Fewer TCRbeta clones were shared among CVID subjects than among healthy controls (p < 0.0001). Fewer deletions and N-nucleotide insertions were reportedly observed in CVID TCRbeta sequences, and highly modified clones with 13 or more V deletions were reportedly absent from CVID TCRbeta sequences. TCRbeta clonality was higher in CVID subjects than in healthy controls (t-test p = 0.018), and the increase was most characteristic of about a third of subjects. Despite equal DNA input, controls averaged about 81,820 unique sequences per sample versus some 30,000 in CVID samples. Correlations between repertoire features and clinical complications were limited by patient heterogeneity within the CVID cohort. According to the authors, finding the cause of the higher clonality in CVID would require sequencing the repertoires of T cell subpopulations.

Equivalent amounts of genomic DNA from CVID and control samples were used as sequencing input. For every sample, a 60 bp segment covering the rearranged TCRbeta CDR3 region was amplified and then sequenced. TCRbeta amplification used the immunoSEQ assay, a bias-corrected multiplex PCR with high-throughput sequencing. For the original study's pipeline: Every unique nucleotide sequence counted as a clone and was annotated with V, D and J genes, copy number and frequency. Sequences were labeled productive if in frame, and non-productive if out of frame or containing stop codons. As previously described, clonality was computed from Shannon's entropy. The predicted amino acid sequences of productive clones were used to derive the mean CDR3 Kyte-Doolittle hydropathy. The R hclust function was used to hierarchically cluster scaled V gene usage with Manhattan distance and complete linkage. Sharing of clones by CDR3 amino acid sequence was evaluated by resampling 12 repertoires per group over 100 rounds. The repertoires were searched for about 70 published EBV-specific and a few hundred published CMV-specific TCRbeta sequences. After a couple of CVID samples that produced fewer than 10,000 sequences were dropped from the analysis, around 40 CVID repertoires remained. The table comes from immuneACCESS by way of TCRdb, which keeps in-frame sequences with V and J called. Part of the clones is missing from these tables; in studies checked, under half for an unresolved V gene and the rest for unknown reasons. The DNA was the basis for D and trimming; V, J and clone size are from that table. The table notes more than 35,000 clones here, none of them singletons. The biggest ten clones account for 0.68% of the sample.

This sequence originates from a person between 18 and 69 years old in good health. The V gene is TRBV4-1 and the J gene is TRBJ2-5; possibly the D gene is TRBD2, per 5 matching bases. The material sequenced was peripheral blood mononuclear cells. CDR3 DNA (partial): TGCGCCAGCAGCTCGCTAACCCAAGTGCGGGACCAAGAGACC. This translates into CASSSLTQVRDQET. The entire CDR3 sequence reads CASSSLTQVRDQETQYF.